This paragraph covers one T cell receptor (beta chain) sequence. Its specificity is unknown. The sample originates from a study of CXCR3-negative and CXCR3-positive naive CD8 T cells. Germline lookup yields CDR1 SGHVS and CDR2 FNYEAQ. The CDR3 is 15 residues long. General study results and limits: The majority of assays used fresh PBMCs, and CXCR3 expression partially decreased after cryopreservation. Naive cells positive for CXCR3 carried more hydrophobic TRB CDR3s than CXCR3-negative ones. TCR strength was inferred from TRB CDR3 properties, while surface CD5 was comparable between naive subsets.

The study made its TRB cDNA libraries by 5' RACE, adding UMI labels. TCRdb reprocessed the 5' RACE reads; each CDR3 protein has one entry and no DNA is given. This sample's table reports about 140,000 distinct CDR3 sequences. Among CD8+ T cells, naive ones were CD45RO-CCR7+CD27+CD95-. The specimen was naive CXCR3+ CD8+ T cells from blood. As for subset: CD45RO-CCR7+CD27+CD95- naive CD8+ T cells expressing CXCR3 (TNR3+). V is TRBV7-6 and J is TRBJ2-5. The receptor comes from a human donor in good health. Some clones in this sample may be carry-over from other donors' samples. CDR3 protein: CASSMEPQNLETQYF.